The T cell receptor beta chain described here comes from a study of T cells after yellow fever vaccination. Regarding the study as a whole: Secondary responses were weaker yet peaked faster, day 5 versus 15. High-abundance clonotypes from the bulk population could contaminate FACS-sorted repertoires. Clonotypes shared by both compartments, CD4 and CD8, made up a small share.

CDR1 is SGHAT and CDR2 is FQNNGV in the germline V gene. Between the trimmed V and J ends, which lost 3 bases and 3 bases, there was a span of 15 bases. The CDR3 is 16 residues long. 5'RACE template switching generated TCR cDNA, adding a universal primer site and UMIs. TCRdb ran MiXCR on the 5' RACE reads and lists one entry per CDR3 protein. The table includes 170,000 or so distinct CDR3 sequences, about a tenth detected once. This clonotype was counted only a few times. Its antigen is still unknown. This receptor was taken from a young man who received the YFV17D yellow fever vaccine. The rearrangement uses TRBV11-2 and TRBJ2-1, with D unclear. The input for sequencing was CD8+ T cells sorted from PBMCs, taken 45 days after the yellow fever booster vaccination. The CDR3 sequence is CASSLDTTSIYNEQFF. CDR3 nucleotide sequence: TGTGCCAGCAGCTTGGATACAACTTCCATCTACAATGAGCAGTTCTTC.